A selection of T cell receptor beta chains follows, all from one sample in a study of molecular identifiers for immune sequencing clone quantification. MiXCR, applied by TCRdb to the PCR reads, yields one record per CDR3 protein. The table includes over 550,000 distinct CDR3 sequences, roughly 25% detected once. The sequencing sample was made of naive CD8+ T cells from blood, with Jurkat cell RNA spiked in. These receptors all come from a human donor in good health. Some libraries in this study had Jurkat cell RNA spiked in. CDR3s leave out the opening cysteine and the closing phenylalanine or tryptophan.

v_gene,CDR3aa
TRBV29-1,SVQAARSSYEQY
TRBV4-1,ASSQEGQGLWADTQY
TRBV27,ASSSKPGQGNQPQH
TRBV5-1,ASSFGTGDYEQY
TRBV29-1,SVEDRGGEFDEAF
TRBV6-2/TRBV6-3,ANSTSAWEQY
TRBV11-1,ASSLATGPQGYISGANVLT
TRBV4-3,ASSQDPREETQY
TRBV3-1,ASSQDPAGTSTDTQY
TRBV28,ASSAVSSNQPQH
TRBV29-1,SVEQPEWESPTDTQY
TRBV9,ASSVDEPNTEAF
TRBV6-2/TRBV6-3,ASSTLDRRSEAF